These T cell receptor beta chains were read from a single sample in a study of OX40 agonist ivuxolimab in advanced cancers. Sequenced by immunoSEQ multiplex PCR; TCRdb stores in-frame clones only, minus some. The table has under 85,000 clones, around 90% seen once. Sequenced material: CD4+ or CD8+ T cells sorted from blood, taken in a trial of the OX40 agonist ivuxolimab. These receptors all come from an adult with an advanced solid tumor such as melanoma, head and neck, liver or kidney cancer. Each CDR3 is given with its conserved first and last residue. Fields, in order: clone size, CDR3 length, D gene, J gene, V gene, CDR3 protein, CDR3 DNA. D genes are given only for firm matches. Not every row has a clone size; where given, it reads once, few, many or a size class.

. | 15 | TRBD2 | TRBJ2-1 | TRBV5-4 | CASRTGLAEYNEQFF | TGTGCCAGCAGGACAGGACTAGCGGAATACAATGAGCAGTTCTTC
. | 13 | TRBD2 | TRBJ2-2 | TRBV28 | CASTGGGVGELFF | TGTGCCAGCACGGGGGGTGGCGTCGGGGAGCTGTTTTTT
. | 11 | . | TRBJ2-1 | TRBV28 | CASSFIGSQFF | TGTGCCAGCAGTTTTATCGGTTCACAGTTCTTC
. | 14 | . | TRBJ2-7 | TRBV27 | CATRRGRVSAEQYF | TGTGCAACCCGCCGCGGCCGTGTATCAGCGGAGCAGTACTTC
. | 13 | . | TRBJ1-3 | TRBV28 | CASSPSNEYTIYF | TGTGCCAGCAGTCCATCCAACGAGTACACCATATATTTT
once | 16 | TRBD2 | TRBJ2-7 | TRBV4-2 | CASSQPTSGRPNEQYF | TGTGCCAGCAGCCAACCAACTAGCGGGAGACCCAACGAGCAGTACTTC
. | 12 | . | TRBJ1-1 | TRBV7-8 | CASSLERGWAFF | TGTGCCAGCAGCCTAGAGAGGGGTTGGGCTTTCTTT
. | 14 | TRBD1 | TRBJ2-7 | TRBV28 | CASSPHDRAYEQYF | TGTGCCAGCAGTCCCCATGACAGGGCCTACGAGCAGTACTTC
. | 16 | TRBD2 | TRBJ2-7 | TRBV15 | CATSLGRGLAGGEQYF | TGTGCCACCAGCCTAGGCCGGGGGCTAGCGGGAGGCGAGCAGTACTTC
. | 11 | . | TRBJ1-1 | TRBV20-1 | CSAAGNSEAFF | TGCAGTGCTGCCGGGAATTCTGAAGCTTTCTTT
. | 12 | . | TRBJ2-5 | TRBV15 | CATSRDVGTQYF | TGTGCCACCAGCAGAGATGTGGGGACCCAGTACTTC
. | 16 | . | TRBJ1-5 | TRBV21-1 | CASTKTGEGSNQPQHF | TGTGCCAGCACCAAGACAGGGGAAGGTAGCAATCAGCCCCAGCATTTT
. | 16 | . | TRBJ2-1 | TRBV9 | CASSVASGLGPNEQFF | TGTGCCAGCAGCGTAGCAAGCGGACTCGGGCCAAATGAGCAGTTCTTC
. | 14 | . | TRBJ1-1 | TRBV28 | CASSLGGLNTEAFF | TGTGCCAGCAGTTTAGGGGGCCTGAACACTGAAGCTTTCTTT
. | 17 | . | TRBJ1-4 | TRBV18 | CASSPGQARATNEKLFF | TGTGCCAGCTCACCAGGGCAGGCACGGGCAACTAATGAAAAACTGTTTTTT
. | 15 | . | TRBJ2-3 | TRBV28 | CASSFNRGSTDTQYF | TGTGCCAGCAGTTTCAACCGGGGTAGCACAGATACGCAGTATTTT
. | 13 | TRBD1 | TRBJ1-1 | TRBV19 | CASSVEGATEAFF | TGTGCCAGTAGTGTTGAGGGGGCGACTGAAGCTTTCTTT
. | 15 | . | TRBJ2-3 | TRBV19 | CASSTGQTITDTQYF | TGTGCCAGTAGTACCGGACAGACCATCACAGATACGCAGTATTTT
. | 16 | TRBD2 | TRBJ2-1 | TRBV4-2 | CASSQATSGGVSGQFF | TGTGCCAGCAGCCAAGCGACTAGCGGGGGGGTTTCCGGGCAGTTCTTC
. | 14 | . | TRBJ1-3 | TRBV7-9 | CASSLSTSGNTIYF | TGTGCCAGCAGCTTATCGACGTCGGGAAACACCATATATTTT
. | 14 | TRBD1 | TRBJ1-2 | TRBV6-4 | CASSEGQGNYGYTF | TGTGCCAGCAGTGAGGGACAGGGAAACTATGGCTACACCTTC
. | 14 | TRBD1 | TRBJ1-5 | TRBV5-5 | CASSSQGDRQPQHF | TGTGCCAGCAGCTCACAGGGGGATCGTCAGCCCCAGCATTTT
. | 13 | . | TRBJ1-5 | TRBV4-1 | CASSQLPNQPQHF | TGCGCCAGCAGCCAACTCCCGAATCAGCCCCAGCATTTT
. | 12 | . | TRBJ2-3 | TRBV6-5 | CASSSPGDTQYF | TGTGCCAGCAGCTCTCCGGGAGATACGCAGTATTTT
. | 13 | . | TRBJ2-4 | TRBV2 | CASSLEAKNIQYF | TGTGCCAGCAGTCTAGAGGCCAAAAACATTCAGTACTTC
. | 17 | . | TRBJ2-1 | TRBV7-2 | CASSLKRIRSSYNEQFF | TGTGCCAGCAGCTTAAAGAGAATTAGAAGCTCCTACAATGAGCAGTTCTTC
. | 17 | TRBD2 | TRBJ2-1 | TRBV27 | CASSLSTVRAGENEQFF | TGTGCCAGCAGTTTGTCCACGGTCAGGGCGGGAGAGAATGAGCAGTTCTTC
. | 17 | . | TRBJ1-5 | TRBV21-1 | CASSFVMEGHFNQPQHF | TGTGCCAGCAGCTTCGTTATGGAGGGACACTTCAATCAGCCCCAGCATTTT
. | 14 | . | TRBJ2-1 | TRBV10-3 | CAISPGRSYNEQFF | TGTGCCATCTCCCCCGGGCGATCCTACAATGAGCAGTTCTTC
. | 14 | TRBD1 | TRBJ2-5 | TRBV5-1 | CASSSGTGPETQYF | TGCGCCAGCAGCTCCGGGACAGGACCTGAGACCCAGTACTTC
few | 13 | TRBD1 | TRBJ1-2 | TRBV19 | CASSVGQGYGYTF | TGTGCCAGTAGCGTGGGACAGGGCTATGGCTACACCTTC
. | 16 | . | TRBJ2-2 | TRBV28 | CASSNHRTANTGELFF | TGTGCCAGCAGCAACCACAGGACGGCGAACACCGGGGAGCTGTTTTTT
once | 14 | TRBD2 | TRBJ2-1 | TRBV7-3 | CASSLTSGSYEQFF | TGTGCCAGCAGCTTAACTAGCGGGAGCTATGAGCAGTTCTTC
. | 16 | TRBD1 | TRBJ2-4 | TRBV28 | CASSPHPPGQKNIQYF | TGTGCCAGCAGTCCTCATCCTCCGGGACAGAAAAACATTCAGTACTTC
few | 15 | . | TRBJ2-7 | TRBV11-2 | CASSLDLPRYYEQYF | TGTGCCAGCAGCTTAGATCTTCCACGCTACTACGAGCAGTACTTC
. | 16 | TRBD2 | TRBJ2-3 | TRBV6-5 | CASSYDSSGGRNTQYF | TGTGCCAGCAGTTACGACTCTAGCGGGGGGAGGAATACGCAGTATTTT
. | 16 | TRBD1 | TRBJ2-6 | TRBV11-3 | CASSLTGVPGANVLTF | TGTGCCAGCAGCTTGACAGGGGTGCCCGGGGCCAACGTCCTGACTTTC
. | 15 | . | TRBJ1-5 | TRBV18 | CASSPSQRADQPQHF | TGTGCCAGCTCACCATCACAGCGGGCTGATCAGCCCCAGCATTTT
. | 17 | . | TRBJ2-1 | TRBV11-2 | CASSFRSGSFSYNEQFF | TGTGCCAGCAGCTTCCGGAGTGGGAGTTTTTCCTACAATGAGCAGTTCTTC
. | 14 | . | TRBJ1-4 | TRBV11-2 | CASSYAGLGEKLFF | TGTGCCAGCAGCTACGCAGGGCTGGGCGAAAAACTGTTTTTT
. | 17 | . | TRBJ2-1 | TRBV19 | CATQPKEGGGYYNEQFF | TGTGCCACCCAGCCAAAAGAAGGGGGAGGATACTACAATGAGCAGTTCTTC
. | 15 | . | TRBJ2-1 | TRBV2 | CASSVSGLSINEQFF | TGTGCCAGCAGCGTTTCAGGGCTAAGTATCAATGAGCAGTTCTTC
few | 13 | . | TRBJ1-1 | TRBV5-4 | CASSLGGTTEAFF | TGTGCCAGCAGCTTGGGTGGTACCACTGAAGCTTTCTTT
. | 16 | TRBD2 | TRBJ2-5 | TRBV6-5 | CASSYSLAGGQETQYF | TGTGCCAGCAGTTACTCTCTAGCGGGAGGACAGGAGACCCAGTACTTC
once | 17 | . | TRBJ1-1 | TRBV11-3 | CASSPSGSMGMNTEAFF | TGTGCCAGCAGCCCCTCGGGATCTATGGGGATGAACACTGAAGCTTTCTTT
. | 13 | . | TRBJ2-2 | TRBV7-9 | CASSITNTGELFF | TGTGCCAGCAGCATAACGAACACCGGGGAGCTGTTTTTT
. | 15 | . | TRBJ1-4 | TRBV4-1 | CASTESWSTNEKLFF | TGCGCCAGCACCGAATCTTGGTCAACTAATGAAAAACTGTTTTTT
. | 14 | . | TRBJ1-5 | TRBV6-6 | CASSPVQGNQPQHF | TGTGCCAGCAGTCCTGTTCAGGGCAATCAGCCCCAGCATTTT